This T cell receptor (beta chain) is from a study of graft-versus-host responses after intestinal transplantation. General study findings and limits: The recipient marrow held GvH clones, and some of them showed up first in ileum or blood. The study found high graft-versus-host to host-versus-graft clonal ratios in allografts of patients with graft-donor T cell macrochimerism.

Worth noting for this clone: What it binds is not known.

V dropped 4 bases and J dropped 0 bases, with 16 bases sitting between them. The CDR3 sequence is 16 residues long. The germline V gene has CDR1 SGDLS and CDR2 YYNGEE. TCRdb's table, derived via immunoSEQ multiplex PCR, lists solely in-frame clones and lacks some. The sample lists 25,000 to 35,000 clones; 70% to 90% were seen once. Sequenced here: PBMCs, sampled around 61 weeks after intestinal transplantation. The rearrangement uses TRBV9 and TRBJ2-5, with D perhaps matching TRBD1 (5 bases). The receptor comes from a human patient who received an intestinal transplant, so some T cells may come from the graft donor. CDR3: CASSPRQGEYQETQYF. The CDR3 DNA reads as TGTGCCAGCAGCCCCCGGCAGGGCGAGTACCAAGAGACCCAGTACTTC.